A selection of T cell receptor beta chains follows, all from one sample in a study of shared clonotypes between healthy human individuals. Some clones are missing from TCRdb's copy, which holds only in-frame ones; the method was immunoSEQ multiplex PCR. The data show about 1.9 million clones, 93% seen once. The sequenced sample was naive CD8+ T cells from PBMCs. The receptors shown here come from a man younger than 30 in good health. Some clones in this sample may be carry-over from other donors' samples. Each CDR3 is given with its conserved first and last residue. Each record gives: J gene, CDR3 length, clone size, V gene, D gene, CDR3 DNA, CDR3 protein. D genes are given only for firm matches. Only some rows state a clone size, as once, few, many or a class for expanded clones.

>TRBJ2-7|15|-|TRBV4-2|-
TGTGCCAGCAGCCAATCCTGGGGTCAGTGGGGCGAGCAGTACTTC
CASSQSWGQWGEQYF
>TRBJ1-6|14|-|TRBV10-3|-
TGTGCCATCAGTGAGGGACTGCCTAATTCACCCCTCCACTTT
CAISEGLPNSPLHF
>TRBJ1-3|17|-|TRBV19|-
TGTGCCAGTACCCTAATGAGGACAGCCTTCTCTGGAAACACCATATATTTT
CASTLMRTAFSGNTIYF
>TRBJ2-1|14|-|TRBV19|-
TGTGCCAGTAGTAACCGACTCCGGGGTAATGAGCAGTTCTTC
CASSNRLRGNEQFF
>TRBJ2-7|14|-|TRBV4-1|TRBD2
TGCGCCAGCAGCCGGGCGGGGGGGCCGAACGAGCAGTACTTC
CASSRAGGPNEQYF
>TRBJ2-1|16|-|TRBV11-2|TRBD2
TGTGCCAGCAGAGGGGGGAGAGCGGGAGGATACAATGAGCAGTTCTTC
CASRGGRAGGYNEQFF
>TRBJ2-7|13|-|TRBV7-3|-
TGTGCCAGCAGCCCCGATGTGGGGGGCGAGCAGTACTTC
CASSPDVGGEQYF
>TRBJ2-7|17|-|TRBV28|-
TGTGCCAGCAGTTTATTGGGAGGGGACACCAGCTCCTACGAGCAGTACTTC
CASSLLGGDTSSYEQYF
>TRBJ2-3|14|-|TRBV28|-
TGTGCCAGCAGGCCGGGACGGACGACTCATACGCAGTATTTT
CASRPGRTTHTQYF
>TRBJ2-7|15|-|TRBV6-6|TRBD2
TGTGCCAGCAGTTCCAGGCTAGCGGGAAGATACGAGCAGTACTTC
CASSSRLAGRYEQYF
>TRBJ1-1|16|once|TRBV12-5|TRBD1
TGTGCTAGTGGACTAACAGGGGATCCCTCGAACACTGAAGCTTTCTTT
CASGLTGDPSNTEAFF
>TRBJ2-1|13|-|TRBV19|-
TGTGCCAGTAAGGCGGGACAGCACAGTGAGCAGTTCTTC
CASKAGQHSEQFF
>TRBJ2-7|15|-|TRBV27|TRBD1
TGTGCCAGCAGTTTAGTGGGGACAGGGTTCTACGAGCAGTACTTC
CASSLVGTGFYEQYF
>TRBJ2-1|14|-|TRBV11-3|TRBD2
TGTGCCAGCAGCTTAGGGGAGGGGTACAATGAGCAGTTCTTC
CASSLGEGYNEQFF
>TRBJ1-1|13|-|TRBV19|TRBD1
TGTGCCAGTAGTAGGACAGGGAACACTGAAGCTTTCTTT
CASSRTGNTEAFF